Listed here is a single T cell receptor (beta chain). The antigen remains undetermined. The sample is drawn from a study of CD8 T cells in Susac syndrome. Regarding the study as a whole: The number of individuals included in the study's TCR sequencing and HLA analysis was acknowledged as relatively small.

Reverse transcription of roughly 0.45 to 1 ug RNA used random hexamers. TCRdb analysed the immunoSEQ multiplex PCR reads with MiXCR anew, one entry per CDR3 protein. Counted here are under 200,000 distinct CDR3 sequences, 90% to 95% occurring once; the ten biggest clones make up about 0.1%. Negative isolation yielded CD8+ and CD4+ T cells; FACS enriched TEMRA cells. CDR1 and CDR2 (germline): SNHLY, FYNNEI. Trimming left V 5 bases short and J 9 bases short, with 11 bases between. The CDR3 has 12 residues. The rearrangement links TRBV2 to TRBJ2-1; D possibly corresponds to TRBD2 (6 bases). The specimen sequenced was CD4+ T cells from PBMCs. This clonotype was sampled from a human donor in good health. CDR3 residues: CASSSTRSEQFF. The CDR3 DNA is TGTGCCAGCAGTTCGACTAGAAGTGAGCAGTTCTTC.